This T cell receptor beta chain was identified in a study of cytomegalovirus exposure and HLA in healthy donors. Comment on this clone: Its cognate antigen is unknown.

Trimming removed 6 bases at V and 4 bases at J, with 21 bases between. This CDR3 region has 16 residues. Per the germline V gene, CDR1 is MDHEN and CDR2 is SYDVKM. Overall study results and limits: Fewer N-insertions than the roughly 600-donor mean were reportedly shown by an Asian-associated ancestry cluster in a later analysis. The study listed approximately 160 cytomegalovirus-associated TCR beta chains. Researchers reported in a later analysis that a missense DCLRE1C variant was tied to TCR beta V- and J-gene trimming.

The primer mix had 60 Vbeta and 13 Jbeta primers. The data were produced by immunoSEQ multiplex PCR, yet TCRdb's version contains in-frame clones alone and is incomplete. The table lists under 200,000 clones, around 85% of them singletons. The clonotype comes from a woman aged 25-40 years in good health and CMV-seronegative. J is TRBJ2-5 and V is TRBV28; D not resolved. The sample consisted of PBMCs. The DNA of the CDR3 is TGTGCCAGCAGCCAAGAGGCCAGACCTCCTCCAGAGACCCAGTACTTC. Translation gives CASSQEARPPPETQYF. The whole variable domain, remainder taken from reference TRBV28 and TRBJ2-5, is DVKVTQSSRYLVKRTGEKVFLECVQDMDHENMFWYRQDPGLGLRLIYFSYDVKMKEKGDIPEGYSVSREKKERFSLILESASTNQTSMYLCASSQEARPPPETQYFGPGTRLLVL.